These T cell receptor beta chains were read from a single sample in a study of early T cells in non-severe SARS-CoV-2 infection. TCRdb re-derived calls from the 5' RACE reads in MiXCR, one entry per CDR3 protein. The sample records roughly 50,000 distinct CDR3 sequences, 6.5% to 9.5% being singletons. The sample comprised whole blood. Every receptor here comes from an adult who was a healthcare worker with PCR-confirmed SARS-CoV-2 infection or an uninfected control (not recorded which). The CDR3 runs from the conserved cysteine through the conserved F or W. The order of the fields is J gene, clone size, D gene, V gene, CDR3 DNA, CDR3 protein. A D gene is named only where the DNA matches it firmly. Rows may omit the clone size; those that give it use once, few, many or a size class.

>TRBJ1-6|-|-|TRBV6-6
TGTGCCAGCAGTTACATCAGTCTTTATAATTCACCCCTCCACTTT
CASSYISLYNSPLHF
>TRBJ2-2|few|-|TRBV19
TGTGCCAGTAGTATTAGGGGATCGAACACCGGGGAGCTGTTTTTT
CASSIRGSNTGELFF
>TRBJ2-4|few|-|TRBV19
TGTGCCAGTAGTATTGGTATAGGGGGGTCGGACATTCAGTACTTC
CASSIGIGGSDIQYF
>TRBJ2-6|-|-|TRBV5-1
TGCGCCAGCAGCTTGTATATTAGCTCTGGGGCCAACGTCCTGACTTTC
CASSLYISSGANVLTF
>TRBJ1-4|-|-|TRBV20-1
TGCAGTGCTAGTGAAGACCCAACTAATGAAAAACTGTTTTTT
CSASEDPTNEKLFF
>TRBJ2-1|-|TRBD1|TRBV18
TGTGCCAGCTCAGATATGACAGGGAATCTCTACAATGAGCAGTTCTTC
CASSDMTGNLYNEQFF
>TRBJ2-3|few|TRBD1|TRBV15
TGTGCCACCAGCACAGGACAGGGTAGGAGAGATACGCAGTATTTT
CATSTGQGRRDTQYF
>TRBJ1-1|few|TRBD1|TRBV5-5
TGTGCCAGCAGCTGGGGACAGGGGGCTGAAGCTTTCTTT
CASSWGQGAEAFF
>TRBJ2-7|many|-|TRBV18
TGTGCCAGCTCAGTAAAGAACGTGGGGACGGAAACCTACGAGCAGTACTTC
CASSVKNVGTETYEQYF
>TRBJ1-4|-|-|TRBV27
TGTGCCAGCAGACAACACCCCCCAAGGGGGAGTGCAACTAATGAAAAACTGTTTTTT
CASRQHPPRGSATNEKLFF
>TRBJ1-4|many|-|TRBV12-5
TGTGCTAGTGGAACGGACAGCGTTTTGAATGAAAAACTGTTTTTT
CASGTDSVLNEKLFF
>TRBJ1-1|-|TRBD1|TRBV29-1
TGCAGCGTCAGGACAGGCGGCGCTGAAGCTTTCTTT
CSVRTGGAEAFF
>TRBJ1-2|many|TRBD1|TRBV24-1
TGTGCCACCAGTAGGACAGGGGGCGACTATGGCTACACCTTC
CATSRTGGDYGYTF
>TRBJ2-1|-|-|TRBV10-3
TGTGCCATCAGTAGTGGCAATGAGCAGTTCTTC
CAISSGNEQFF
>TRBJ1-2|many|TRBD1|TRBV10-3
TGTGCCATCAGGGGGGACAGGGGCGGCTATGGCTACACCTTC
CAIRGDRGGYGYTF
>TRBJ1-1|-|TRBD1|TRBV29-1
TGCAGCGTGGGACAGCTGAACACTGAAGCTTTCTTT
CSVGQLNTEAFF
>TRBJ1-2|few|-|TRBV14
TGTGCCAGCAGCCAAGATCTCAGCTATGGCTACACCTTC
CASSQDLSYGYTF
>TRBJ2-3|few|-|TRBV5-1
TGCGCCAGCAAGGATGATGTGACAGATACGCAGTATTTT
CASKDDVTDTQYF
>TRBJ2-5|few|-|TRBV29-1
TGCAGCGTGGCGACTAGGGTCGCTGAGACCCAGTACTTC
CSVATRVAETQYF
>TRBJ2-7|medium-sized|-|TRBV29-1
TGCAGCGTTGAAGCCCAGGGCTCCTACGAGCAGTACTTC
CSVEAQGSYEQYF
>TRBJ2-7|few|TRBD1|TRBV11-2
TGTGCCAGCAGCTTAGGACCGGACAGGGTCTACGAGCAGTACTTC
CASSLGPDRVYEQYF
>TRBJ1-4|few|-|TRBV7-2
TGTGCCAGCAGCTTGGGTCGGAGCAGCAAGGCTGAAAAACTGTTTTTT
CASSLGRSSKAEKLFF